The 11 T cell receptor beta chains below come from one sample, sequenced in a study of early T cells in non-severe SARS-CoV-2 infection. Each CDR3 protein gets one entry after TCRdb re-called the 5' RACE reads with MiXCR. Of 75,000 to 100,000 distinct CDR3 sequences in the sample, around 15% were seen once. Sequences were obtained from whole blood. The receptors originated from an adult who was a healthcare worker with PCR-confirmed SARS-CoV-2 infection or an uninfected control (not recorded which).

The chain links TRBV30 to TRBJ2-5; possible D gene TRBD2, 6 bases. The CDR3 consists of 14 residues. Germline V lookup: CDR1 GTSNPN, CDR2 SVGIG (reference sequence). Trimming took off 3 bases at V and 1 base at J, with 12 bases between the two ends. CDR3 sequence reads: CAWRGAGSQETQYF. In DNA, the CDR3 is TGTGCCTGGAGAGGGGCGGGGAGCCAAGAGACCCAGTACTTC.

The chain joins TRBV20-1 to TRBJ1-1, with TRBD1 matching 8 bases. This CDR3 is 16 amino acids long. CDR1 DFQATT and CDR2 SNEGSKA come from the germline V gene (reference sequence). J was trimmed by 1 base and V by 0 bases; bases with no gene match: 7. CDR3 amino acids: CSARDPRGLRNTEAFF. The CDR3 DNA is TGCAGTGCTAGAGATCCCAGGGGGCTTAGGAACACTGAAGCTTTCTTT.

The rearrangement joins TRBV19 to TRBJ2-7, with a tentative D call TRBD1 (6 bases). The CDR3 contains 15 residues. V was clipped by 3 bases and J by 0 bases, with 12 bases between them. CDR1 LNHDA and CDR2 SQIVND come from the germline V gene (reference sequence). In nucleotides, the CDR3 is TGTGCCAGTAGTATTGCTGGGGACACCTCCTACGAGCAGTACTTC. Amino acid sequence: CASSIAGDTSYEQYF.

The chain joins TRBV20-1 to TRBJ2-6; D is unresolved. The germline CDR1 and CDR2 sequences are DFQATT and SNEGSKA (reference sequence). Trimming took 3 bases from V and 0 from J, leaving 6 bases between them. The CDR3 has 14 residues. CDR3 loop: CSASNPSGANVLTF. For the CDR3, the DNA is TGCAGTGCTAGCAACCCCTCTGGGGCCAACGTCCTGACTTTC.

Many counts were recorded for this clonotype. In DNA, the CDR3 is TGCAGCGTTGATGGCAGGGGGGCCCGCGAGCAGTACTTC. Amino acid sequence: CSVDGRGAREQYF. The chain has TRBV29-1 and TRBJ2-7, with D possibly being TRBD1 (7 bases). Looked up from germline, CDR1 is SQVTM and CDR2 is ANQGSEA. The V gene lost 3 bases and the J gene lost 6 bases, with 15 bases spanning the gap. The CDR3 is 13 amino acids.

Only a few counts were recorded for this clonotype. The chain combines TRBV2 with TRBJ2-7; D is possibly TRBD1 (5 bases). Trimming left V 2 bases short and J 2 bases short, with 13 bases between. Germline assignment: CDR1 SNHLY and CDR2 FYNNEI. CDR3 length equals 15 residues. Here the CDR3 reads CASSERAGSTYEQYF. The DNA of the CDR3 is TGTGCCAGCAGTGAACGGGCAGGGTCGACCTACGAGCAGTACTTC.

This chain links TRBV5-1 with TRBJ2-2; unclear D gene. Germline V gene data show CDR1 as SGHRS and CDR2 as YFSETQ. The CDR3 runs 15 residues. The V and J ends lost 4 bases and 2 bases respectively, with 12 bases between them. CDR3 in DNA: TGCGCCAGCAGCGGTAGCTCAGTAAACACCGGGGAGCTGTTTTTT. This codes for CASSGSSVNTGELFF.

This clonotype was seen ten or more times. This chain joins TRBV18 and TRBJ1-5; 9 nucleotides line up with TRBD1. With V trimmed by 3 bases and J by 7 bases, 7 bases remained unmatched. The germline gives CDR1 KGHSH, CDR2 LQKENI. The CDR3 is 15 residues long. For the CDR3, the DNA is TGTGCCAGCTCACCCCGACAGGGGGGGAGGCAGCCCCAGCATTTT. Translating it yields CASSPRQGGRQPQHF.

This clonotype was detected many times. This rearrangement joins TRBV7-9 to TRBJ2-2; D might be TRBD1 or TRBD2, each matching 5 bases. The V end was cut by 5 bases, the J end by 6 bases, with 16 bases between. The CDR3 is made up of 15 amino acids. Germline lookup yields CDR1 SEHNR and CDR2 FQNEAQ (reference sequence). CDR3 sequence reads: CASSPEGLQAGELFF. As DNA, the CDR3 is TGTGCCAGCAGCCCCGAGGGGCTCCAAGCCGGGGAGCTGTTTTTT.

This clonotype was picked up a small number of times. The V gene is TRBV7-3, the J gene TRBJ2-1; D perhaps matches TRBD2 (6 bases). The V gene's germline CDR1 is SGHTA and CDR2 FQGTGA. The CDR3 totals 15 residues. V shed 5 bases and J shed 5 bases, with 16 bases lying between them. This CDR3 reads CASSPRESVNNEQFF. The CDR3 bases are TGTGCCAGCAGCCCCCGGGAGTCAGTCAACAATGAGCAGTTCTTC.

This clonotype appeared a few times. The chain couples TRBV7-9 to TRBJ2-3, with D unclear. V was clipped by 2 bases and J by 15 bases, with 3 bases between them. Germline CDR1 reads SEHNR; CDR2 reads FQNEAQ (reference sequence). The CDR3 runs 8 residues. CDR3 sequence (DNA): TGTGCCAGCAGCTTAAATTATTTT. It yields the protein CASSLNYF.